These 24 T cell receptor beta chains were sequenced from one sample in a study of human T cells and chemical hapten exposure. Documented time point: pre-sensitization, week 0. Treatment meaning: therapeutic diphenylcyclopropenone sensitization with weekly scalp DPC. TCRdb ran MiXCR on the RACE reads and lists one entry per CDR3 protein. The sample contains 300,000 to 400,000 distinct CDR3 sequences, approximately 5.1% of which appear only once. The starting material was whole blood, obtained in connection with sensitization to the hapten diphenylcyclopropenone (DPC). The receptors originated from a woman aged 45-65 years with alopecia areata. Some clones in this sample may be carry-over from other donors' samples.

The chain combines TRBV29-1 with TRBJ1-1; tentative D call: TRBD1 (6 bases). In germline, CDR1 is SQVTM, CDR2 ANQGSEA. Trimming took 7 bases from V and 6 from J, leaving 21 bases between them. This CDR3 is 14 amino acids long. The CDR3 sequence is CSAEGVLDTAEAFF. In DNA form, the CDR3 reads TGCAGCGCCGAGGGGGTTTTAGATACGGCTGAAGCTTTCTTT.

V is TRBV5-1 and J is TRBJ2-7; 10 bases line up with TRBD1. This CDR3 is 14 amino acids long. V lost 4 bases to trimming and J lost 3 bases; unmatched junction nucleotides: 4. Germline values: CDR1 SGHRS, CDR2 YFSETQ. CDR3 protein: CASSLTGGHYEQYF. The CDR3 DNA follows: TGCGCCAGCAGCCTGACAGGGGGCCACTACGAGCAGTACTTC. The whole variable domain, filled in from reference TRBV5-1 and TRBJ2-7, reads KAGVTQTPRYLIKTRGQQVTLSCSPISGHRSVSWYQQTPGQGLQFLFEYFSETQRNKGNFPGRFSGRQFSNSRSEMNVSTLELGDSALYLCASSLTGGHYEQYFGPGTRLTVT.

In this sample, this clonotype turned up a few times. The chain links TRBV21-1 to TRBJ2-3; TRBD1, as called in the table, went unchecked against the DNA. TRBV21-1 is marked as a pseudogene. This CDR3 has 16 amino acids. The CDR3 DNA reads TGTGCCAGCAGCAAAGCGGGCAGGACATTTACAGATACGCAGTATTTT. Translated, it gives CASSKAGRTFTDTQYF.

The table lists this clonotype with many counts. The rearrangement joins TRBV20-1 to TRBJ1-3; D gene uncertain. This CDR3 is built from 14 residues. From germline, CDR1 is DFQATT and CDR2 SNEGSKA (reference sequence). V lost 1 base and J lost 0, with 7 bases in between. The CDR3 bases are TGCAGTGCTAGAGGCTGGAGCTCTGGAAACACCATATATTTT. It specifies CSARGWSSGNTIYF.

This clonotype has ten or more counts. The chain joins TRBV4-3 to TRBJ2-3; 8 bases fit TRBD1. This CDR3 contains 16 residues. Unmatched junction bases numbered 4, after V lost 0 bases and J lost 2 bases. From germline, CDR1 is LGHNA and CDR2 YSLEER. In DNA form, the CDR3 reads TGCGCCAGCAGCCAAGATAGGCAGGGGGCCACAGATACGCAGTATTTT. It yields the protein CASSQDRQGATDTQYF.

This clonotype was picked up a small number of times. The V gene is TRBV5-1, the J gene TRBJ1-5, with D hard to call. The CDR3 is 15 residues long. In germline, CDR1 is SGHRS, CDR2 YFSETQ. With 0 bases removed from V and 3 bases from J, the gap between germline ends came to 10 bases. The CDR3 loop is CASSLGRGDNQPQHF. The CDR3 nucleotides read TGCGCCAGCAGCTTGGGGCGCGGGGACAATCAGCCCCAGCATTTT. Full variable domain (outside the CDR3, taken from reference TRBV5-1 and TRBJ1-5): KAGVTQTPRYLIKTRGQQVTLSCSPISGHRSVSWYQQTPGQGLQFLFEYFSETQRNKGNFPGRFSGRQFSNSRSEMNVSTLELGDSALYLCASSLGRGDNQPQHFGDGTRLSIL.

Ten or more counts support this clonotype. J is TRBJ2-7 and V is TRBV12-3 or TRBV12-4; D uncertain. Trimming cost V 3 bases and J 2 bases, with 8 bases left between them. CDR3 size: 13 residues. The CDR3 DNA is TGTGCCAGCAGTTTTGGGAATCCCTACGAGCAGTACTTC. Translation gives CASSFGNPYEQYF.

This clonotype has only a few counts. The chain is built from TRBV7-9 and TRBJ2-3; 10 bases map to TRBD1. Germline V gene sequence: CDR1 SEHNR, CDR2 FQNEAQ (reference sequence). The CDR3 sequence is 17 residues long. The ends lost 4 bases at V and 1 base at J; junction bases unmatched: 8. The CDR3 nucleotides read TGTGCCAGCAGCTCACCGGGACAGGGGATCGGCACAGATACGCAGTATTTT. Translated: CASSSPGQGIGTDTQYF.

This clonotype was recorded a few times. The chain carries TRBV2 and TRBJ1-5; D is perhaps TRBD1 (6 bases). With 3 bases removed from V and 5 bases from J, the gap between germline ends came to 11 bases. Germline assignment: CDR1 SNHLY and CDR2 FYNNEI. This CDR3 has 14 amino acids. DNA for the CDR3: TGTGCCAGCAGTGAGACGAGGGGGTATCAGCCCCAGCATTTT. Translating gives CASSETRGYQPQHF.

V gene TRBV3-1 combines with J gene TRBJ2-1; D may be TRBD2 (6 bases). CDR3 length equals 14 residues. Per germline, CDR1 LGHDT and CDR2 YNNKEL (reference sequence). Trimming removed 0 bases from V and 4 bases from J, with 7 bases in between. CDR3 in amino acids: CASSQDGGYNEQFF. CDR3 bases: TGTGCCAGCAGCCAAGACGGGGGATACAATGAGCAGTTCTTC.

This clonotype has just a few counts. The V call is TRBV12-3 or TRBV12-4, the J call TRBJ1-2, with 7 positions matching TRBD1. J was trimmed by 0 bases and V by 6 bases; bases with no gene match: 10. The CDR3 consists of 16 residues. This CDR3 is CASRPGQSLANYGYTF. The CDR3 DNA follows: TGTGCCAGCAGACCGGGACAGAGCCTCGCTAACTATGGCTACACCTTC.

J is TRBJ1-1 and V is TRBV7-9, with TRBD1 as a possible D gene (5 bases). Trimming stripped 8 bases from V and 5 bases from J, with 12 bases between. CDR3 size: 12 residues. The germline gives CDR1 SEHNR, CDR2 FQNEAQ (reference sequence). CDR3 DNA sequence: TGTGCCAGCCAACGGGGGAGAACTGAAGCTTTCTTT. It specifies CASQRGRTEAFF.

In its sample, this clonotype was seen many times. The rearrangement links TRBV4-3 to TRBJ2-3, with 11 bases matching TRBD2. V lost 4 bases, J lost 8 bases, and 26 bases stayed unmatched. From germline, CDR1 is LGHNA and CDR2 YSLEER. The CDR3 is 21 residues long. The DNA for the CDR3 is TGCGCCAGCAGCCGATCTATCGCGATGGTGGGGCTAGCGGGAGGTGTGGGTACGCAGTATTTT. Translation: CASSRSIAMVGLAGGVGTQYF.

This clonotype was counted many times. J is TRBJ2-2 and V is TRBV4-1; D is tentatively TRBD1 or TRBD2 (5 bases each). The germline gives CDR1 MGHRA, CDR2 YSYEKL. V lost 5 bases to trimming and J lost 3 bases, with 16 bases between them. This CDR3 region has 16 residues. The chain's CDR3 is CASSYRDQTDTGELFF. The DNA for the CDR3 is TGCGCCAGCAGCTACCGGGACCAGACGGACACCGGGGAGCTGTTTTTT.

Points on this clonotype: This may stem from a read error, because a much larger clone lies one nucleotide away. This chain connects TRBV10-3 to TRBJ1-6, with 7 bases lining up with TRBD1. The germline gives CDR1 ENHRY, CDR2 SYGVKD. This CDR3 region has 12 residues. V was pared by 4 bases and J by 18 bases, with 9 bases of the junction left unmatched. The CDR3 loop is CAISGQGTTPHF. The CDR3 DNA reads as TGTGCCATCAGTGGACAGGGCACTACCCCCCACTTT.

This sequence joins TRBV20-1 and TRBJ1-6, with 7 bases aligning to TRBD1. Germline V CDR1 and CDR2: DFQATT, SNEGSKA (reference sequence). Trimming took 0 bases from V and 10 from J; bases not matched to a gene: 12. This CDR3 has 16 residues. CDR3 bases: TGCAGTGCTAGAGATGGTAGGGGGCTGCTCAACTCACCCCTCCACTTT. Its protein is CSARDGRGLLNSPLHF.

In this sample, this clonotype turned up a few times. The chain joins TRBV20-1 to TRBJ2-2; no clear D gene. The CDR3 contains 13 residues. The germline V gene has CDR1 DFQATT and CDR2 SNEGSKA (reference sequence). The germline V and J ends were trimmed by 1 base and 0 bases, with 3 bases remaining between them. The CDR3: CSARGSNTGELFF. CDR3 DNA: TGCAGTGCTAGAGGTTCGAACACCGGGGAGCTGTTTTTT.

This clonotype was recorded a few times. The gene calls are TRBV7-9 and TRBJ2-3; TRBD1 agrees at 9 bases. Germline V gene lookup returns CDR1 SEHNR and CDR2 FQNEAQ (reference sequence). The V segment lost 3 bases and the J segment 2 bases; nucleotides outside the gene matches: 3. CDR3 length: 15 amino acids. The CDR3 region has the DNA TGTGCCAGCAGCTTGGGACAGGGCAACACAGATACGCAGTATTTT. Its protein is CASSLGQGNTDTQYF.

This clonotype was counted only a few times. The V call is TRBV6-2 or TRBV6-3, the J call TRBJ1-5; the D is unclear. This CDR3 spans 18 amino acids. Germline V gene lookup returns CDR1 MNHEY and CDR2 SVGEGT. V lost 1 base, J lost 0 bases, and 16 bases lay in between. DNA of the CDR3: TGTGCCAGCAGTTACTTTTCAGGAAGCTCGCATAGCAATCAGCCCCAGCATTTT. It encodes CASSYFSGSSHSNQPQHF.

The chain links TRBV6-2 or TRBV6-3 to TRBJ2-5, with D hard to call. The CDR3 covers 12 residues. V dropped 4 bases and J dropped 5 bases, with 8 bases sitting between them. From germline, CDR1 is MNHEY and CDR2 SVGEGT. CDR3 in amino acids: CASSSRTETQYF. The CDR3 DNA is TGTGCCAGCAGTTCACGGACGGAGACCCAGTACTTC.

The DNA for the CDR3 is TGTGCCAGCAGCCTCACTACGGAGACCCAGTACTTC. Translation gives CASSLTTETQYF. This chain connects TRBV7-2 to TRBJ2-5; D gene unclear. This CDR3 has 12 amino acids. Germline assignment: CDR1 SGHTA and CDR2 FQGNSA. With 5 bases removed from V and 5 bases from J, the gap between germline ends came to 9 bases.

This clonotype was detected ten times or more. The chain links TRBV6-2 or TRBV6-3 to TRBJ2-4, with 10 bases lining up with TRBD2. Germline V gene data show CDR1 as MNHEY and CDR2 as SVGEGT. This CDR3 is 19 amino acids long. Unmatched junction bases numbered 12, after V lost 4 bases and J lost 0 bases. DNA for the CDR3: TGTGCCAGCAGTTTCCCGGGACTAGCGATCCCAATAGCCAAAAACATTCAGTACTTC. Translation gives CASSFPGLAIPIAKNIQYF.

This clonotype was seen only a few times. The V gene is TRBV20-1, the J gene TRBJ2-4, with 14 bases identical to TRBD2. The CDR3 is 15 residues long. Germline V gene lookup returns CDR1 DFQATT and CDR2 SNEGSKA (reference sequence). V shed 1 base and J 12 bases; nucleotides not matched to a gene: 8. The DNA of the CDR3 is TGCAGTGCTAGAGGTTTAACCGGGACTAGCGGGAGTCAGTACTTC. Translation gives CSARGLTGTSGSQYF.

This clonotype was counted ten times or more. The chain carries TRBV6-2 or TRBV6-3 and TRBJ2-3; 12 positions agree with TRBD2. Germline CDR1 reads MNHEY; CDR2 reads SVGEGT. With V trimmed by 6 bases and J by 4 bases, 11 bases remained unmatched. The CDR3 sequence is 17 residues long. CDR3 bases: TGTGCCAGCAGCGCACGCCGACTAGCGGGAGAATCAGATACGCAGTATTTT. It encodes CASSARRLAGESDTQYF.